The rows below give T cell receptor beta chains drawn from one sample of a study of blood T cell repertoires in COVID-19. The repertoire was sequenced with immunoSEQ multiplex PCR; TCRdb's copy has only in-frame clones and lacks some. The sample lists about 210,000 clones, about 88% occurring once. Sequencing was performed on peripheral blood. Every receptor here comes from a man aged 40-55 years with acute or convalescent COVID-19. The CDR3 runs from the conserved cysteine through the conserved F or W. A D gene is named only where the DNA matches it firmly. The size of a clone is reported for some rows only, either as once, few or many, or as a class for expanded clones.

V gene,J gene,clone size,D gene,CDR3 protein,CDR3 DNA
TRBV7-2,TRBJ1-1,.,.,CASSLTTGVAFF,TGTGCCAGCAGCTTAACCACGGGAGTAGCTTTCTTT
TRBV27,TRBJ2-3,.,.,CASSFTFTDTQYF,TGTGCCAGCAGTTTTACTTTCACAGATACGCAGTATTTT
TRBV5-1,TRBJ2-7,.,TRBD2,CASSTGLAGGPRNEQYF,TGCGCCAGCAGCACGGGACTAGCGGGGGGGCCGAGGAACGAGCAGTACTTC
TRBV18,TRBJ2-7,.,.,CASSQTNRAGFTF,TGTGCCAGCTCCCAGACGAACAGGGCCGGGTTCACCTTC
TRBV13,TRBJ1-2,few,.,CASSLRMELEGYTF,TGTGCCAGCAGTCTACGTATGGAGCTTGAGGGCTACACCTTC
TRBV28,TRBJ1-1,.,.,CASSPYNTEAFF,TGTGCCAGCAGCCCCTACAACACTGAAGCTTTCTTT
TRBV5-1,TRBJ2-3,.,.,CASSLIGVWNTDTQYF,TGCGCCAGCAGCTTGATCGGGGTTTGGAACACAGATACGCAGTATTTT
TRBV27,TRBJ2-5,.,.,CASAPEGWETQYF,TGTGCCAGCGCCCCTGAGGGTTGGGAGACCCAGTACTTC
TRBV27,TRBJ2-7,.,TRBD2,CASSLGTSGFYEQYF,TGTGCCAGCAGTCTAGGGACTAGCGGGTTTTACGAGCAGTACTTC
TRBV6-4,TRBJ2-5,once,TRBD2,CASSTLAGEGRETQYF,TGTGCCAGCAGTACTCTAGCGGGCGAGGGGCGAGAGACCCAGTACTTC
TRBV27,TRBJ2-2,.,TRBD1,CASKLGQGDLSGELFF,TGTGCCAGCAAATTGGGACAGGGGGATCTTTCCGGGGAGCTGTTTTTT
TRBV21-1,TRBJ1-6,.,.,CASSKGLGPRDNSPLHF,TGTGCCAGCAGCAAGGGTTTAGGACCGCGGGATAATTCACCCCTCCACTTT
TRBV6-5,TRBJ2-5,.,TRBD2,CASRSGSRETQYF,TGTGCCAGCCGAAGCGGGAGCAGGGAGACCCAGTACTTC
TRBV7-6,TRBJ2-3,.,.,CASSFGWRHSGTDTQYF,TGTGCCAGCAGCTTCGGGTGGCGGCACTCGGGCACAGATACGCAGTATTTT
TRBV28,TRBJ2-5,.,.,CASSLVTNQETQYF,TGTGCCAGCAGTTTGGTCACAAACCAAGAGACCCAGTACTTC
TRBV3-1/TRBV3-2,TRBJ1-1,.,TRBD1,CASSRSGTENTEAFF,TGTGCCAGCAGCCGATCCGGGACAGAGAACACTGAAGCTTTCTTT
TRBV5-6,TRBJ2-2,few,.,CASSLRGLGELFF,TGTGCCAGCAGCTTGAGGGGCCTCGGGGAGCTGTTTTTT
TRBV11-1,TRBJ2-7,.,.,CASSRTDGAAYEQYF,TGTGCCAGCAGCCGGACGGATGGGGCAGCCTACGAGCAGTACTTC
TRBV5-8,TRBJ2-3,.,TRBD1,CASSSRQGSGTDTQYF,TGTGCCAGCAGCTCCAGACAGGGGTCGGGGACAGATACGCAGTATTTT
TRBV7-9,TRBJ1-5,.,.,CASSPAGANNQPQHF,TGTGCCAGCAGCCCCGCGGGGGCAAACAATCAGCCCCAGCATTTT
TRBV4-2,TRBJ1-5,.,TRBD1,CASSQDGQGGYSNQPQHF,TGTGCCAGCAGCCAAGATGGACAGGGCGGATATAGCAATCAGCCCCAGCATTTT
TRBV29-1,TRBJ2-3,once,.,CSVEDEESTDTQYF,TGCAGCGTTGAAGATGAGGAGAGCACAGATACGCAGTATTTT
TRBV7-9,TRBJ1-4,once,.,CASSPRGGDGEKLFF,TGTGCCAGCAGCCCCCGTGGGGGGGATGGGGAAAAACTGTTTTTT
TRBV6-5,TRBJ1-3,.,.,CASKREGNTIYF,TGTGCCAGCAAGAGGGAGGGAAACACCATATATTTT
TRBV3-1/TRBV3-2,TRBJ2-3,once,.,CASSQDPTGSGTDTQYF,TGTGCCAGCAGCCAGGATCCGACTGGAAGCGGCACAGATACGCAGTATTTT
TRBV16,TRBJ1-4,.,.,CASSQSLGLEKLFF,TGTGCCAGCAGCCAATCACTAGGTCTCGAAAAACTGTTTTTT
TRBV10-2,TRBJ1-1,.,.,CASSESPGTEAFF,TGCGCCAGCAGTGAGTCTCCGGGGACTGAAGCTTTCTTT
TRBV7-2,TRBJ2-5,.,TRBD1,CASRPTGNETQYF,TGTGCCAGCAGGCCGACAGGGAATGAGACCCAGTACTTC
TRBV5-1,TRBJ2-4,.,TRBD1,CASSFRQGAEIQYF,TGCGCCAGCAGCTTCAGACAGGGGGCTGAGATTCAGTACTTC
TRBV3-1/TRBV3-2,TRBJ1-2,.,.,CASSPTRRGYGYTF,TGTGCCAGCAGTCCTACCCGAAGGGGCTATGGCTACACCTTC
TRBV5-1,TRBJ2-7,.,TRBD2,CASSLRTSGLSSYEQYF,TGCGCCAGCAGCTTACGGACTAGCGGCTTAAGCTCCTACGAGCAGTACTTC
TRBV9,TRBJ2-7,once,.,CASSVVQGSEQYF,TGTGCCAGCAGCGTCGTACAGGGAAGCGAGCAGTACTTC
TRBV28,TRBJ2-7,.,TRBD2,CASRPGLAVYEQYF,TGTGCCAGCAGGCCGGGACTAGCGGTCTACGAGCAGTACTTC
TRBV7-6,TRBJ2-2,.,TRBD1,CASRQGLTGELFF,TGTGCCAGCAGACAGGGGCTAACCGGGGAGCTGTTTTTT
TRBV9,TRBJ2-7,.,TRBD2,CASSPRAGTSGSYEQYF,TGTGCCAGCAGCCCCCGGGCGGGGACTAGCGGCTCCTACGAGCAGTACTTC
TRBV7-8,TRBJ2-5,.,.,CASSLRRAETQYF,TGTGCCAGCAGCTTACGCCGCGCGGAGACCCAGTACTTC
TRBV20-1,TRBJ2-1,.,.,CSASRTVLNEQFF,TGCAGTGCTAGTAGGACAGTGTTAAATGAGCAGTTCTTC
TRBV27,TRBJ2-7,.,.,CATSTLTRNEQYF,TGTGCCACATCGACCTTGACTAGGAACGAGCAGTACTTC
TRBV5-1,TRBJ1-1,.,.,CASSSPGRDTEAFF,TGCGCCAGCAGCTCTCCGGGGAGGGACACTGAAGCTTTCTTT
TRBV20-1,TRBJ2-1,once,TRBD1,CSAAGGNEQFF,TGCAGTGCGGCAGGGGGCAATGAGCAGTTCTTC
TRBV18,TRBJ2-7,once,TRBD2,CASSPIHAGLADLSSYEQYF,TGTGCCAGCTCACCAATCCACGCGGGACTAGCGGACCTAAGCTCCTACGAGCAGTACTTC
TRBV6-1,TRBJ1-2,.,TRBD1,CASSEVTGANYGYTF,TGTGCCAGCAGTGAAGTCACAGGGGCTAACTATGGCTACACCTTC